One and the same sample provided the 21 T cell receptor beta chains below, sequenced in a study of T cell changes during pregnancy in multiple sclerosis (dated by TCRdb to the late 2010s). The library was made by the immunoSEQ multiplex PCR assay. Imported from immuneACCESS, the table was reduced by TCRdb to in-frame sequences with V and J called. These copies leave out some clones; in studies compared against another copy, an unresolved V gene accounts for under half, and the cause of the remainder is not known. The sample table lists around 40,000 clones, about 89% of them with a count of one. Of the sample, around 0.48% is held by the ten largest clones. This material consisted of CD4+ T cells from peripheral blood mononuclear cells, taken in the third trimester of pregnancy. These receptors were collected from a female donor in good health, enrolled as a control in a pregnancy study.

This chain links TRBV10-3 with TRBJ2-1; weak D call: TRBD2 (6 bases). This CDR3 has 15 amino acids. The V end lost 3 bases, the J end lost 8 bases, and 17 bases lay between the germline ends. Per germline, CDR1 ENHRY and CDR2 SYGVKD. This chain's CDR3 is CAISESSALIDEQFF. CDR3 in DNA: TGTGCCATCAGTGAATCTAGCGCACTGATCGATGAGCAGTTCTTC.

Written as DNA, the CDR3 is TGTGCCAGCAGCTTGGCTCCGGGACTAGCGGGCAGCTCCTACGAGCAGTACTTC. It is translated as CASSLAPGLAGSSYEQYF. This rearrangement joins TRBV7-9 to TRBJ2-7; 12 bases match TRBD2. Per the germline V gene, CDR1 is SEHNR and CDR2 is FQNEAQ (reference sequence). The V segment lost 3 bases and the J segment 0 bases; nucleotides outside the gene matches: 9. The CDR3 is made up of 18 amino acids.

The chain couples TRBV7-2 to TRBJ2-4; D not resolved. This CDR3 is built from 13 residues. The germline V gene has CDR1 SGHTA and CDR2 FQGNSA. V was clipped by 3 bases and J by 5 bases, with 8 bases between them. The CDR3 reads CASSFGTQNIQYF. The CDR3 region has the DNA TGTGCCAGCAGCTTCGGTACGCAAAACATTCAGTACTTC.

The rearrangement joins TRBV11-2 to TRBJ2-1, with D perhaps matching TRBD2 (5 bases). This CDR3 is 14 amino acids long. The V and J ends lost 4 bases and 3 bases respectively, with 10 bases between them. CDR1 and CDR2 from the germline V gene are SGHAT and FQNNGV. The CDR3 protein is CASSWTGVYNEQFF. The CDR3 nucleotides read TGTGCCAGCAGCTGGACCGGGGTCTACAATGAGCAGTTCTTC.

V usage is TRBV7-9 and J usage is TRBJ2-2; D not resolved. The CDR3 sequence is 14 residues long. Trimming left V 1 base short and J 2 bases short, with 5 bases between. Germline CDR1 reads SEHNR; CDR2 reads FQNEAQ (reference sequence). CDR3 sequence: CASSLDVNTGELFF. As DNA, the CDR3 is TGTGCCAGCAGCTTAGATGTAAACACCGGGGAGCTGTTTTTT.

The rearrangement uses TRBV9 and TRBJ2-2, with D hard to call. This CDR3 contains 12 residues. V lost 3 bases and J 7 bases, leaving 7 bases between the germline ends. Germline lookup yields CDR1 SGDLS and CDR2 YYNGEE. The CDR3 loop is CASSAKIGELFF. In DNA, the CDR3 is TGTGCCAGCAGCGCAAAAATCGGGGAGCTGTTTTTT.

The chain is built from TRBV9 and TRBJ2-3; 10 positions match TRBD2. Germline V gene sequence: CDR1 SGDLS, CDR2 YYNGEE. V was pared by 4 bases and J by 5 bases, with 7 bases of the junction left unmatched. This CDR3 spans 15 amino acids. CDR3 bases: TGTGCCAGCAGCCCCGTGATAGCGGGAGGAGATACGCAGTATTTT. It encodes CASSPVIAGGDTQYF.

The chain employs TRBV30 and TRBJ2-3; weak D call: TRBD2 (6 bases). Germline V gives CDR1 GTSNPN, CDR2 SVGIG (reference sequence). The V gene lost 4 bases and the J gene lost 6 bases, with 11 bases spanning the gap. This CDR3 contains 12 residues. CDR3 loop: CAWTLAPDTQYF. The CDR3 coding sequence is TGTGCCTGGACCCTAGCGCCGGATACGCAGTATTTT.

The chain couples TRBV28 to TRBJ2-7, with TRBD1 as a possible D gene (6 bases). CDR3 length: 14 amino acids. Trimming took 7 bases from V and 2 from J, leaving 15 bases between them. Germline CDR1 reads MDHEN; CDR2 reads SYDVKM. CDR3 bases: TGTGCCAGCAACCAGGACAGTTCCCCCTACGAGCAGTACTTC. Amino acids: CASNQDSSPYEQYF.

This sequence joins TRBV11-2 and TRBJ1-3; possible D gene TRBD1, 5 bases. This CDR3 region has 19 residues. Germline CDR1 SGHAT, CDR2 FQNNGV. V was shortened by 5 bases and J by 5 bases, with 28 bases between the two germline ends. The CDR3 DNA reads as TGTGCCAGCAGCCCACCATTGGCCCCTGTCGGGGGACTCCGAAACACCATATATTTT. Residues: CASSPPLAPVGGLRNTIYF.

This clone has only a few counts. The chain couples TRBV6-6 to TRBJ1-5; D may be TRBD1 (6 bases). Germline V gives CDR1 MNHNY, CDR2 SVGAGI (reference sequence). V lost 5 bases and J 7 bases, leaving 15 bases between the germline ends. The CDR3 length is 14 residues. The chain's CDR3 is CASSVLGARQPQHF. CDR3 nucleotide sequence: TGTGCCAGCAGTGTTTTGGGGGCACGGCAGCCCCAGCATTTT.

CDR3 in DNA: TGTGCCAGCAAGGACAGGGGAGGGTACGAGCAGTACTTC. Its protein is CASKDRGGYEQYF. The chain employs TRBV6-5 and TRBJ2-7; 9 positions agree with TRBD1. This CDR3 is built from 13 residues. Germline V gene lookup returns CDR1 MNHEY and CDR2 SVGAGI. V was clipped by 7 bases and J by 4 bases; unmatched bases: 5.

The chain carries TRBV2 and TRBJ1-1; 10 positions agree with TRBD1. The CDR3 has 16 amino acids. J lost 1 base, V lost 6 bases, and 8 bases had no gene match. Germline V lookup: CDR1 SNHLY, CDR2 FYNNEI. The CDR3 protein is CASRPGQGFQNTEAFF. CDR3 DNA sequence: TGTGCCAGCAGACCGGGACAGGGGTTCCAGAACACTGAAGCTTTCTTT.

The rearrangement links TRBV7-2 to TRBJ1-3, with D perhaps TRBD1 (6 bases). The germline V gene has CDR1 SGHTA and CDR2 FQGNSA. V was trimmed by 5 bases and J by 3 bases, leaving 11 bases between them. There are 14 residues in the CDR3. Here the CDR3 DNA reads TGTGCCAGCAGCCTACAGGGAGATGGAAACACCATATATTTT. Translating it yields CASSLQGDGNTIYF.

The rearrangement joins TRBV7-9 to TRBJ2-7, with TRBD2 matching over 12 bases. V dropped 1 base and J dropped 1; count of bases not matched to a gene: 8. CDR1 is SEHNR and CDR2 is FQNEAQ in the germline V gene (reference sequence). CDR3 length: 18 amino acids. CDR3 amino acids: CASSLGLAGEVRSYEQYF. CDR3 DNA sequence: TGTGCCAGCAGCTTAGGACTAGCGGGAGAAGTAAGATCCTACGAGCAGTACTTC.

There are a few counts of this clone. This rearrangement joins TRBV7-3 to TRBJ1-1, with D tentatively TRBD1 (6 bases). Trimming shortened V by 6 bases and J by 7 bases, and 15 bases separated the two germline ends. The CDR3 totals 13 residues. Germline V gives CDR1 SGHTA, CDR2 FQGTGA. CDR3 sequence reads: CASRDNNRDEAFF. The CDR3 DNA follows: TGTGCCAGCAGGGATAACAACAGGGATGAAGCTTTCTTT.

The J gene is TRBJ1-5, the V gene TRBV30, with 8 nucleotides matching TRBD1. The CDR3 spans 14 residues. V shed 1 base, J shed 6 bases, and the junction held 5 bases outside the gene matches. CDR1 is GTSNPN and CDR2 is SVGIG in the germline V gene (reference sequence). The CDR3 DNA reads TGTGCCTGGAGTGCCCGACAGGGGAGTCAGCCCCAGCATTTT. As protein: CAWSARQGSQPQHF.

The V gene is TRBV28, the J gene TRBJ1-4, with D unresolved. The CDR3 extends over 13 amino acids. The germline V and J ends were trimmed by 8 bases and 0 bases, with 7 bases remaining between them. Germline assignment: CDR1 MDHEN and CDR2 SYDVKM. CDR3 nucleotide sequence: TGTGCCAGCCGTGGCCCAACTAATGAAAAACTGTTTTTT. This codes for CASRGPTNEKLFF. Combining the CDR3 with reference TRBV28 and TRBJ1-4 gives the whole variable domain DVKVTQSSRYLVKRTGEKVFLECVQDMDHENMFWYRQDPGLGLRLIYFSYDVKMKEKGDIPEGYSVSREKKERFSLILESASTNQTSMYLCASRGPTNEKLFFGSGTQLSVL.

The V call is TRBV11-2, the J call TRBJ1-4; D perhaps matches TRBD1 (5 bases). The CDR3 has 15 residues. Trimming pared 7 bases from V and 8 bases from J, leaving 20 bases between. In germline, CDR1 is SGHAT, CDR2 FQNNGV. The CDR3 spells CASTPFDGAREKLFF. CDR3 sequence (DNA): TGTGCCAGCACCCCTTTCGATGGGGCGCGCGAAAAACTGTTTTTT.

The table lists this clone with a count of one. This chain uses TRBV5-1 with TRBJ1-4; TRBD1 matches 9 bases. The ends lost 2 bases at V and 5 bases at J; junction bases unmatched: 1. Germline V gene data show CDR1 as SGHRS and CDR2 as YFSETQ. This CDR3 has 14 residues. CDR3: CASSFGQGNEKLFF. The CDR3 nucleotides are TGCGCCAGCAGCTTCGGACAGGGGAATGAAAAACTGTTTTTT. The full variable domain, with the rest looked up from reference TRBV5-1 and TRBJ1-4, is KAGVTQTPRYLIKTRGQQVTLSCSPISGHRSVSWYQQTPGQGLQFLFEYFSETQRNKGNFPGRFSGRQFSNSRSEMNVSTLELGDSALYLCASSFGQGNEKLFFGSGTQLSVL.

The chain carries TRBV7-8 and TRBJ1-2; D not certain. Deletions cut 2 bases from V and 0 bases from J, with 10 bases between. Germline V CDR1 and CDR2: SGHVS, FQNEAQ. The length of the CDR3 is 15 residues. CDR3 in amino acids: CASSLTEGANYGYTF. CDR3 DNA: TGTGCCAGCAGCTTAACCGAGGGAGCTAACTATGGCTACACCTTC.